The rows below give T cell receptor beta chains drawn from one sample of a study of blood T cell repertoires in COVID-19. The data were produced by immunoSEQ multiplex PCR, yet TCRdb's version contains in-frame clones alone and is incomplete. The repertoire holds roughly 80,000 clones, with over 75% as singletons. The sample comprised peripheral blood. The receptors were gathered from a woman aged 70 to 79 with acute or convalescent COVID-19. Each CDR3 is given with its conserved first and last residue. A D gene is named only where the DNA matches it firmly. Clone size appears in some rows only: once, few, many, or a class for an expanded clone.

>TRBV27|TRBD2|NA|TRBJ2-1
CASSPGTSGYNEQFF
TGTGCCAGCAGTCCAGGGACTAGCGGATACAATGAGCAGTTCTTC
>TRBV19|TRBD1|NA|TRBJ1-5
CASGTGALGGNQPQHF
TGTGCCAGTGGGACAGGGGCTCTCGGGGGCAATCAGCCCCAGCATTTT
>TRBV6-1|TRBD1|NA|TRBJ2-1
CASSETRSGGTGELPEQFF
TGTGCCAGCAGTGAAACAAGGTCAGGTGGGACAGGGGAATTGCCTGAGCAGTTCTTC
>TRBV29-1|NA|NA|TRBJ1-4
CSVEQGHEKLFF
TGCAGCGTTGAACAGGGGCACGAAAAACTGTTTTTT
>TRBV11-3|TRBD2|NA|TRBJ2-1
CASSSVAGGGVYNEQFF
TGTGCCAGCAGCTCCGTAGCGGGAGGCGGGGTCTACAATGAGCAGTTCTTC
>TRBV29-1|TRBD1|NA|TRBJ1-4
CSVRTGGREKLFF
TGCAGCGTACGGACAGGGGGTAGGGAAAAACTGTTTTTT
>TRBV7-2|TRBD2|few|TRBJ2-1
CASTLLGTSGNEQFF
TGTGCCAGCACCTTACTAGGGACTAGCGGCAATGAGCAGTTCTTC
>TRBV28|NA|once|TRBJ1-5
CASTGRGGEPQHF
TGTGCCAGCACCGGGAGGGGCGGTGAGCCCCAGCATTTT
>TRBV6-5|NA|NA|TRBJ1-4
CAGGEGATNEKLFF
TGTGCCGGAGGAGAGGGGGCAACTAATGAAAAACTGTTTTTT
>TRBV25-1|NA|NA|TRBJ2-3
CASSQVGGDTQYF
TGTGCCAGCAGCCAAGTGGGCGGGGATACGCAGTATTTT
>TRBV24-1|TRBD1|NA|TRBJ2-5
CATSGTGYIGETQYF
TGTGCCACCAGTGGGACAGGGTACATCGGGGAGACCCAGTACTTC
>TRBV11-2|TRBD2|NA|TRBJ2-3
CASSSTSGRTDTQYF
TGTGCCAGCAGCTCGACTAGCGGGAGGACAGATACGCAGTATTTT
>TRBV6-5|TRBD1|NA|TRBJ2-5
CASRNRGFQETQYF
TGTGCCAGCAGGAACAGGGGATTCCAAGAGACCCAGTACTTC
>TRBV19|NA|NA|TRBJ1-6
CASSISSIQDFNSPLHF
TGTGCCAGTAGTATAAGTTCCATTCAGGATTTCAATTCACCCCTCCACTTT
>TRBV5-1|TRBD1|NA|TRBJ2-1
CASSLAGDRVNNEQFF
TGCGCCAGCAGCTTGGCTGGAGACAGGGTGAACAATGAGCAGTTCTTC
>TRBV7-8|TRBD1|NA|TRBJ1-2
CASSVRQGLGYTF
TGTGCCAGCAGCGTAAGACAGGGCCTTGGCTACACCTTC
>TRBV19|NA|NA|TRBJ1-6
CASTNAGRLNSPLHF
TGTGCCAGTACTAATGCGGGACGGCTTAATTCACCCCTCCACTTT
>TRBV18|NA|NA|TRBJ1-5
CASSPAQGRMNQPQHF
TGTGCCAGCTCACCGGCCCAGGGGCGGATGAATCAGCCCCAGCATTTT
>TRBV11-3|NA|NA|TRBJ2-1
CASSLDPWAGRSDEQFF
TGTGCCAGCAGCTTAGATCCCTGGGCAGGGCGCAGCGATGAGCAGTTCTTC
>TRBV28|TRBD1|NA|TRBJ1-6
CASSLIRDRGSPLHF
TGTGCCAGCAGTTTAATCCGGGACAGGGGTTCACCCCTCCACTTT
>TRBV10-3|TRBD2|NA|TRBJ2-5
CATYNTLAGASGTQYF
TGTGCCACCTACAACACGCTAGCGGGAGCTTCGGGGACCCAGTACTTC
>TRBV18|NA|NA|TRBJ2-5
CASSPPETRGETQYF
TGTGCCAGCTCACCACCGGAAACCCGAGGGGAGACCCAGTACTTC
>TRBV10-3|NA|NA|TRBJ2-1
CAISESSGGSRQFF
TGTGCCATCAGTGAGTCTTCAGGGGGGAGTAGGCAGTTCTTC
>TRBV10-3|NA|NA|TRBJ2-5
CAISEVGQRETQYF
TGTGCCATCAGTGAGGTGGGGCAGAGGGAGACCCAGTACTTC
>TRBV3-1/TRBV3-2|NA|NA|TRBJ2-1
CASSLGLLKQFF
TGTGCCAGCAGCCTTGGACTTCTCAAGCAGTTCTTC
>TRBV15|TRBD2|few|TRBJ2-1
CATSRDVFGASGSTNEQFF
TGTGCCACCAGCAGAGATGTTTTTGGTGCTAGCGGGAGTACGAATGAGCAGTTCTTC
>TRBV5-1|NA|NA|TRBJ1-4
CASSLGQINEKLFF
TGCGCCAGCAGCTTGGGCCAGATTAATGAAAAACTGTTTTTT
>TRBV3-1/TRBV3-2|TRBD2|NA|TRBJ2-5
CASSPFGGGRETQYF
TGTGCCAGCAGCCCGTTCGGCGGGGGTAGAGAGACCCAGTACTTC
>TRBV11-2|TRBD1|once|TRBJ1-2
CASSSPGGGYGYTF
TGTGCCAGCAGCTCCCCAGGGGGCGGCTATGGCTACACCTTC
>TRBV19|TRBD2|NA|TRBJ2-2
CASRWREGAHGELFF
TGTGCCAGTAGGTGGCGGGAGGGCGCCCACGGGGAGCTGTTTTTT
>TRBV2|TRBD1|NA|TRBJ1-1
CASSEGTGAGGTEAFF
TGTGCCAGCAGTGAGGGGACCGGTGCAGGGGGCACTGAAGCTTTCTTT
>TRBV19|NA|NA|TRBJ1-4
CASASWTVGNEKLFF
TGTGCCAGCGCTTCCTGGACAGTGGGAAATGAAAAACTGTTTTTT
>TRBV5-1|NA|NA|TRBJ2-2
CASSLVRPGDTGELFF
TGCGCCAGCAGCTTGGTTAGGCCCGGGGACACCGGGGAGCTGTTTTTT
>TRBV14|TRBD1|once|TRBJ1-2
CASSQARTGSYGYTF
TGTGCCAGCAGCCAAGCGCGGACAGGGAGTTATGGCTACACCTTC
>TRBV6-4|TRBD2|NA|TRBJ2-1
CASSLRRGSDYNEQFF
TGTGCCAGCAGTCTGCGCCGCGGGAGTGACTACAATGAGCAGTTCTTC
>TRBV5-4|TRBD1|NA|TRBJ2-1
CASSLDPGQGGREQFF
TGTGCCAGCAGCTTGGATCCGGGACAGGGAGGTCGGGAGCAGTTCTTC
>TRBV7-9|TRBD1|NA|TRBJ2-1
CASSLDRGVGEQFF
TGTGCCAGCAGCTTGGACAGGGGTGTCGGTGAGCAGTTCTTC
>TRBV19|TRBD2|NA|TRBJ2-2
CASSMGLAGVPGELFF
TGTGCCAGTAGTATGGGACTAGCGGGAGTCCCCGGGGAGCTGTTTTTT
>TRBV7-8|NA|NA|TRBJ1-1
CASSSTRGGTEAFF
TGTGCCAGCAGCTCGACCCGAGGCGGCACTGAAGCTTTCTTT
>TRBV7-6|TRBD1|NA|TRBJ2-2
CASSLSAGGLGGELFF
TGTGCCAGCAGCTTATCCGCAGGGGGCTTGGGCGGGGAGCTGTTTTTT
>TRBV15|NA|once|TRBJ1-5
CATSRDPGGGQPQHF
TGTGCCACCAGCAGAGATCCGGGGGGAGGGCAGCCCCAGCATTTT
>TRBV5-1|TRBD2|NA|TRBJ2-2
CASSLAGLAGTGTGELFF
TGCGCCAGCAGCTTGGCCGGATTAGCGGGGACCGGGACCGGGGAGCTGTTTTTT